This T cell receptor (beta chain) appears in the sequencing data of a study of response to subunit inactivated influenza vaccine (dated by TCRdb to between 2017 and 2018). At the level of the whole study: To follow how T cells responded to a trivalent subunit inactivated influenza vaccine, the researchers relied on deep quantitative profiling of the T cell receptor repertoire.

Study-wide findings and limitations: According to the authors, only a limited number of new T cells may be recruited by each seasonal influenza vaccination.

Preparation of the library involved RT-PCR. The sequencer was an Illumina HiSeq 2500. The public reads were reanalyzed by TCRdb: fastp trimming at Q25, MiXCR alignment, in-frame beta chains only. One record per CDR3 amino acid sequence lists the most common genes and DNA. The sample table shows about 780,000 distinct CDR3 sequences, and approximately 18% are seen once. Roughly 10% of the sample is taken by the ten largest. The germline V end is reduced by 0 bases and the J end by 4 bases; junction bases left unmatched: 11. CDR1 DFQATT and CDR2 SNEGSKA are derived from the germline V gene (reference sequence). CDR3 length: 18 amino acids, cysteine to phenylalanine. This entry keeps only the CDR3 DNA: 54 bases, framed from base 1. This clonotype occurred a few times. Its antigen has not been determined. No qualities accompany the bases; no much larger clone lies one base away.

This sequence uses TRBV20-1 and TRBJ2-3, and 12 bases in between align with TRBD2. Sequenced here: PBMCs from blood, sampled 5 to 6 days after vaccination. The receptor was derived from a man between 50 and 59 years old who received an inactivated influenza vaccine. Donor details come from another sample of the same person, matched by shared clones. The bases read TGCAGTGCTAGAGACCCTAGCGGGGGGGCAGGTATAGCAGATACGCAGTATTTT. This codes for CSARDPSGGAGIADTQYF.